This entry features one TCR beta chain sequence. As yet, its antigen is unknown. These data belong to a study of T cells expressing NK-cell markers. Across the whole study: The study drew TCR beta repertoires from sorted CD3+CD56+NKG2C+, CD3+CD56+NKG2C- and CD3+CD56-NKG2C+ T cells. Study results and caveats: A range of about 1.0-8% of CD8+ T cells consisted of dominant NKG2C+ clonotypes in a handful of donors. One observes that, in several donors, these clonotypes were also the leading ones within the CD3+CD56-NKG2C+ fraction.

The cDNA for TCR beta came from 5'RACE template switching with UMIs. TCRdb reprocessed the 5' RACE reads and keeps a single row for each CDR3 protein, giving no DNA. This sample's clone table lists 500,000 to 600,000 distinct CDR3 sequences. Sequences were obtained from blood T cells: a sorted CD56 or NKG2C T cell subset, CD4+ or CD8+ T cells, or bulk PBMC T cells (not recorded which). This TCR was sampled from a man aged 18 to 35 in good health.

The CDR3 region is CASSETGTSGRAFHNEQFF. The chain recombines TRBV6-1 with TRBJ2-1; TCRdb returns TRBD2, unconfirmable since there is no DNA. Germline values: CDR1 MNHNS, CDR2 SASEGT. CDR3 length: 19 amino acids.